These 14 T cell receptor beta chains share one sample of origin, sequenced in a study of cytomegalovirus exposure and HLA in healthy donors. It was with 60 Vbeta and 13 Jbeta primers that the PCR ran. Sequenced by immunoSEQ multiplex PCR; TCRdb stores in-frame clones only, minus some. The table includes about 50,000 clones, about 78% detected once. The sample comprised PBMCs. These receptors came from a man aged 30-40 years in good health and CMV-seropositive.

The chain recombines TRBV5-8 with TRBJ1-1; TRBD1 matches 8 bases. In germline, CDR1 is SGHTS, CDR2 YDEGEE. The V segment lost 4 bases and the J segment 4 bases; nucleotides outside the gene matches: 12. The CDR3 consists of 16 residues. CDR3 in DNA: TGTGCCAGCAGCGCCGGCAGGGGGCAGGGTGTCACTGAAGCTTTCTTT. Translation gives CASSAGRGQGVTEAFF.

This clone has a handful of counts. The chain recombines TRBV7-9 with TRBJ1-5; possibly TRBD1 for D (6 bases). This CDR3 contains 12 residues. Trimming took 5 bases from V and 7 from J, leaving 9 bases between them. From germline, CDR1 is SEHNR and CDR2 FQNEAQ (reference sequence). CDR3: CASSPGVQPQHF. The CDR3 bases are TGTGCCAGCAGCCCAGGGGTCCAGCCCCAGCATTTT.

This clone occurred once. The V gene is TRBV30, the J gene TRBJ1-1, with 9 bases matching TRBD1. V trimming: 7 bases; J trimming: 0 bases; junction bases outside the gene matches: 3. Germline CDR1 is GTSNPN and CDR2 is SVGIG (reference sequence). The CDR3 consists of 13 residues. CDR3 region: CAFGTGMNTEAFF. CDR3 DNA sequence: TGTGCCTTCGGGACAGGGATGAACACTGAAGCTTTCTTT. Drawing the rest from reference TRBV30 and TRBJ1-1, the complete variable domain is SQTIHQWPATLVQPVGSPLSLECTVEGTSNPNLYWYRQAAGRGLQLLFYSVGIGQISSEVPQNLSASRPQDRQFILSSKKLLLSDSGFYLCAFGTGMNTEAFFGQGTRLTVV.

In the case of this clone: The same CDR3 also results from other DNA sequences found in this sample. The genes are TRBV9 and TRBJ2-3; D unclear. V dropped 2 bases and J dropped 4 bases, with 2 bases sitting between them. Germline V gene data show CDR1 as SGDLS and CDR2 as YYNGEE. The CDR3 totals 11 residues. The CDR3 DNA is TGTGCCAGCAGCGTCGCAGATACGCAGTATTTT. Its protein is CASSVADTQYF.

The rearrangement links TRBV7-8 to TRBJ2-7; 7 nucleotides match TRBD1. CDR1 SGHVS and CDR2 FQNEAQ come from the germline V gene. This CDR3 is 15 amino acids long. Trimming at V came to 3 bases and at J to 2 bases, leaving 7 bases not matched to a gene. CDR3: CASSFRLGQTYEQYF. CDR3 nucleotide sequence: TGTGCCAGCAGCTTCCGACTGGGACAGACCTACGAGCAGTACTTC.

The chain links TRBV11-3 to TRBJ2-2; 7 bases are shared with TRBD2. The CDR3 has 15 residues. V lost 0 bases to trimming and J lost 4 bases; unmatched junction nucleotides: 2. Germline V CDR1 and CDR2: SGHNT, YENEEA. The CDR3 region has the DNA TGTGCCAGCAGCTTAGACGGCGGGAGCACCGGGGAGCTGTTTTTT. As protein: CASSLDGGSTGELFF.

J is TRBJ2-1 and V is TRBV7-9; the match to TRBD2 covers 8 bases. V dropped 4 bases and J dropped 8; count of bases not matched to a gene: 7. The length of the CDR3 is 14 residues. CDR1 SEHNR and CDR2 FQNEAQ come from the germline V gene (reference sequence). The CDR3 nucleotides are TGTGCCAGCAGCTGGGGGGCGGGGGGCTATGAGCAGTTCTTC. As protein: CASSWGAGGYEQFF.

This chain uses TRBV5-4 with TRBJ1-2; a weak D match, TRBD1 (5 bases). V dropped 4 bases and J dropped 4 bases, with 20 bases sitting between them. The CDR3 is 16 residues long. Germline values: CDR1 SGHNT, CDR2 YYREEE (reference sequence). For the CDR3, the DNA is TGTGCCAGCAGCCACCACGGGACTTCCGGACTCTATGGCTACACCTTC. It translates to CASSHHGTSGLYGYTF.

The count of this clone is one. The V and J genes are TRBV12-5 and TRBJ1-2, with 8 positions matching TRBD1. Trimming cost V 0 bases and J 8 bases; bases outside gene matches: 8. CDR3 size: 15 residues. CDR1 is LGHNT and CDR2 is FRNRAP in the germline V gene. CDR3 protein: CASGLVPGTGHGYTF. CDR3 coding DNA: TGTGCTAGTGGTTTGGTACCGGGGACAGGTCACGGCTACACCTTC.

The chain uses TRBV6-5 and TRBJ1-2; D is uncertain. Germline CDR1 is MNHEY and CDR2 is SVGAGI. The CDR3 covers 13 residues. The V gene lost 0 bases and the J gene lost 6 bases, with 8 bases spanning the gap. The DNA of the CDR3 is TGTGCCAGCAGTTACTCGGCGAGGAATGGCTACACCTTC. Amino acid sequence: CASSYSARNGYTF.

The genes are TRBV27 and TRBJ2-5; 8 nucleotides agree with TRBD2. Matching the DNA end better, TRBJ2-7 makes the J call doubtful. The CDR3 is 14 residues long. Germline CDR1 reads MNHEY; CDR2 reads SMNVEV (reference sequence). The CDR3 here is CASSPGLASYEQYF. Written as DNA, the CDR3 is TGTGCCAGCAGTCCTGGACTAGCATCCTACGAGCAGTACTTC.

The genes are TRBV30 and TRBJ1-5; TRBD1 is a possible D gene (5 bases). V shed 5 bases and J shed 3 bases, with 11 bases lying between them. The germline CDR1 and CDR2 sequences are GTSNPN and SVGIG (reference sequence). The CDR3 runs 13 residues. CDR3 loop: CAWAGTTNQPQHF. The CDR3 DNA is TGTGCCTGGGCCGGGACTACCAATCAGCCCCAGCATTTT.

V is TRBV28 and J is TRBJ2-7; 7 bases align to TRBD1. The CDR3 runs 13 residues. With 6 bases clipped from V and 3 bases from J, the junction kept 5 bases outside the gene matches. Looked up from germline, CDR1 is MDHEN and CDR2 is SYDVKM. The CDR3 sequence is CASRRQGGYEQYF. The CDR3 region has the DNA TGTGCCAGCAGGCGACAGGGTGGCTACGAGCAGTACTTC. Looking up the rest from reference TRBV28 and TRBJ2-7 gives the full variable domain: DVKVTQSSRYLVKRTGEKVFLECVQDMDHENMFWYRQDPGLGLRLIYFSYDVKMKEKGDIPEGYSVSREKKERFSLILESASTNQTSMYLCASRRQGGYEQYFGPGTRLTVT.

This rearrangement joins TRBV15 to TRBJ2-5; no reliable D call. The DNA end favors TRBJ2-7, so the J call may be wrong. There are 15 residues in the CDR3. In germline, CDR1 is LNHNV, CDR2 YYDKDF (reference sequence). The CDR3 sequence is CATSRDRLSSYEQYF. CDR3 in DNA: TGTGCCACCAGCAGAGACAGGCTGAGCTCCTACGAGCAGTACTTC.